These 16 T cell receptor beta chains were sequenced from one sample in a study of response to subunit inactivated influenza vaccine. Using its own MiXCR run on the RT-PCR reads, TCRdb lists one record per CDR3 protein. The repertoire includes some 520,000 distinct CDR3 sequences, more than 15% of them detected once, and less than 4% sits in the top ten. The sequences come from CD4+ T cells sorted from PBMCs, collected less than 30 months after vaccination. All receptors come from a man between 45 and 75 years old who received an inactivated influenza vaccine.

CDR3: CASSSGTGANEQYF. The CDR3 region has the DNA TGTGCCAGCAGCTCCGGGACAGGGGCTAACGAGCAGTACTTC. The chain combines TRBV4-2 with TRBJ2-7; 10 bases are a match to TRBD1. J gave up 5 bases and V 5 bases, and 6 bases lay outside the gene matches. In germline, CDR1 is LGHNA, CDR2 YNFKEQ. CDR3 size: 14 residues.

This sequence joins TRBV28 and TRBJ2-7, with 13 bases aligning to TRBD2. There are 15 residues in the CDR3. V lost 4 bases, J lost 7 bases, and 7 bases stayed unmatched. Germline CDR1 is MDHEN and CDR2 is SYDVKM. The CDR3 region has the DNA TGTGCCAGCAGTTGGACTAGCGGGAGTGTAGGTGAGCAGTACTTC. Translated: CASSWTSGSVGEQYF.

The genes are TRBV24-1 and TRBJ2-3, with TRBD2 matching over 12 bases. The V and J ends lost 0 bases and 4 bases, in that order; junction bases with no gene match: 4. Germline V gives CDR1 KGHDR, CDR2 SFDVKD. There are 17 residues in the CDR3. The CDR3 loop reads CATSDLRTSGAPDTQYF. The CDR3 nucleotides are TGTGCCACCAGTGATTTGAGGACTAGCGGGGCTCCAGATACGCAGTATTTT.

V is TRBV5-5 and J is TRBJ2-1; the D gene is possibly TRBD2 (5 bases). CDR1 is SGHKS and CDR2 is YYEKEE in the germline V gene (reference sequence). CDR3 length: 14 residues. Trimming took 2 bases from V and 7 from J, leaving 13 bases between them. The CDR3 DNA follows: TGTGCCAGCAGCTTCGAACTAGTACGGAATGAGCAGTTCTTC. As protein: CASSFELVRNEQFF.

This clonotype has only one observation. The chain has TRBV7-2 and TRBJ2-7; D possibly corresponds to TRBD1 (6 bases). The CDR3 is 15 amino acids. Trimming removed 6 bases at V and 3 bases at J, with 18 bases between. CDR1 is SGHTA and CDR2 is FQGNSA in the germline V gene. CDR3 nucleotide sequence: TGTGCCAGCAGTCGGGCACAGGGAACCCACTACGAGCAGTACTTC. This gives the protein CASSRAQGTHYEQYF.

This clonotype has just a few counts. The chain carries TRBV12-3 or TRBV12-4 and TRBJ1-4, with TRBD1 as a possible D gene (5 bases). CDR3 length: 16 amino acids. V lost 3 bases and J lost 5, with 16 bases in between. Here the CDR3 DNA reads TGTGCCAGCAGTTTGGACACCCGGATGAAGAATGAAAAACTGTTTTTT. Its translation: CASSLDTRMKNEKLFF.

This clonotype has ten or more counts. CDR3 coding DNA: TGTGCCAGCAGTCGAGGGACAGCCAGCGAGACCCAGTACTTC. Protein sequence: CASSRGTASETQYF. The chain joins TRBV12-3 or TRBV12-4 to TRBJ2-5, with 7 bases matching TRBD1. V was pared by 5 bases and J by 5 bases, with 8 bases of the junction left unmatched. The CDR3 loop spans 14 amino acids.

The rearrangement links TRBV29-1 to TRBJ1-5; weak D call: TRBD1 (6 bases). CDR1 is SQVTM, CDR2 ANQGSEA, per germline. The CDR3 has 13 residues. With 4 bases removed from V and 4 bases from J, the gap between germline ends came to 11 bases. The CDR3 is CSVGTGSNQPQHF. The DNA of the CDR3 is TGCAGCGTTGGAACAGGGTCAAATCAGCCCCAGCATTTT.

This clonotype appeared a single time. V usage is TRBV18 and J usage is TRBJ2-1; D remains unclear. Germline V gene data show CDR1 as KGHSH and CDR2 as LQKENI. The CDR3 sequence is 12 residues long. V was cut by 1 base and J by 9 bases, with 7 bases left in between. Written as DNA, the CDR3 is TGTGCCAGCTCACCACTCCGCGGTGAGCAGTTCTTC. This translates into CASSPLRGEQFF.

The chain joins TRBV7-9 to TRBJ2-3; TRBD2 aligns across 14 bases. V lost 4 bases, J lost 5 bases, and 5 bases stayed unmatched. The germline V gene has CDR1 SEHNR and CDR2 FQNEAQ (reference sequence). The CDR3 has 16 residues. In DNA form, the CDR3 reads TGTGCCAGCAGCTCGGGACTAGCGGGAGTGCTAGATACGCAGTATTTT. Amino acids: CASSSGLAGVLDTQYF.

This clonotype was detected many times. The CDR3 reads CASSPRGSGGFTDTQYF. The CDR3 DNA follows: TGTGCCAGCAGTCCCCGGGGTAGCGGGGGGTTCACAGATACGCAGTATTTT. This chain connects TRBV12-3 or TRBV12-4 to TRBJ2-3; TRBD2 matches 10 bases. This CDR3 region has 17 residues. The junction had 10 bases not matched to a gene; V was cut back by 5 bases and J by 2 bases.

The rearrangement uses TRBV7-8 and TRBJ2-2; 10 nucleotides align to TRBD2. The CDR3 is 15 residues long. Germline V gene data show CDR1 as SGHVS and CDR2 as FQNEAQ. J gave up 1 base and V 5 bases, and 1 base lay outside the gene matches. CDR3 protein: CASSERGGNTGELFF. DNA of the CDR3: TGTGCCAGCAGCGAGCGGGGGGGGAACACCGGGGAGCTGTTTTTT.

This clonotype appeared many times. This chain joins TRBV5-5 and TRBJ2-6; D gene unclear. Germline CDR1 is SGHKS and CDR2 is YYEKEE (reference sequence). The length of the CDR3 is 15 residues. The V and J ends lost 2 bases and 0 bases respectively, with 6 bases between them. The CDR3: CASSLTDSGANVLTF. CDR3 nucleotide sequence: TGTGCCAGCAGCTTAACAGACTCTGGGGCCAACGTCCTGACTTTC.

This chain's CDR3 is CASSSVFGYTGELFF. Here the CDR3 DNA reads TGTGCCAGCAGCTCGGTTTTCGGGTACACCGGGGAGCTGTTTTTT. The V gene is TRBV7-2, the J gene TRBJ2-2; D uncertain. Trimming took off 4 bases at V and 3 bases at J, with 12 bases between the two ends. Germline V gene lookup returns CDR1 SGHTA and CDR2 FQGNSA. The CDR3 is 15 amino acids.

The J gene is TRBJ1-2, the V gene TRBV29-1; perhaps TRBD1 as D (5 bases). This CDR3 has 11 amino acids. Germline V gene sequence: CDR1 SQVTM, CDR2 ANQGSEA. V lost 5 bases to trimming and J lost 5 bases, with 9 bases between them. The DNA of the CDR3 is TGCAGCGTTCGGGGCACATATGGCTACACCTTC. Translation: CSVRGTYGYTF.

The V and J genes are TRBV4-3 and TRBJ2-2; 15 nucleotides match TRBD2. The CDR3 is 17 amino acids. Germline CDR1 reads LGHNA; CDR2 reads YSLEER. Losses at the gene ends were 3 bases for V and 1 base for J; bases not matched to a gene: 0. The CDR3 coding sequence is TGCGCCAGCAGCCAGGGACTAGCGGGAGGGAACACCGGGGAGCTGTTTTTT. This codes for CASSQGLAGGNTGELFF.